This T cell receptor beta chain appears in the sequencing data of a study of T-cell memory formation after mild COVID-19. In the study overall: TCR clustering was largely donor specific.

Findings and caveats of the study: Mainly CM and EM harbored the contracting CD4+ clones; mainly EMRA harbored the CD8+ ones. Some clones that responded turned up in pre-infection memory, which suggests that cross-reactive memory joined in.

Trimming took 4 bases from V and 11 from J, leaving 14 bases between them. Germline lookup yields CDR1 GTSNPN and CDR2 SVGIG (reference sequence). There are 11 residues in the CDR3. This clonotype was counted only a few times. The antigen remains undetermined. The authors produced TCR alpha and TCR beta cDNA libraries with sample barcodes and UMIs by 5'RACE using constant-segment primers. A single record per CDR3 protein comes from TCRdb applying MiXCR to the 5' RACE reads. The profile shows 550,000 to 650,000 distinct CDR3 sequences, around 15% of them singletons. The sequencing input was PBMCs or a T cell subset sorted from them (not recorded which). This chain joins TRBV30 and TRBJ1-1; possible D gene TRBD1, 5 bases. The TCR was taken from an adult woman who had mild COVID-19 (a few samples of this study predate the infection). Cell type and time point are not known. The CDR3 sequence: CAWKEGVRAFF. CDR3 DNA: TGTGCCTGGAAGGAAGGGGTCCGGGCTTTCTTT.